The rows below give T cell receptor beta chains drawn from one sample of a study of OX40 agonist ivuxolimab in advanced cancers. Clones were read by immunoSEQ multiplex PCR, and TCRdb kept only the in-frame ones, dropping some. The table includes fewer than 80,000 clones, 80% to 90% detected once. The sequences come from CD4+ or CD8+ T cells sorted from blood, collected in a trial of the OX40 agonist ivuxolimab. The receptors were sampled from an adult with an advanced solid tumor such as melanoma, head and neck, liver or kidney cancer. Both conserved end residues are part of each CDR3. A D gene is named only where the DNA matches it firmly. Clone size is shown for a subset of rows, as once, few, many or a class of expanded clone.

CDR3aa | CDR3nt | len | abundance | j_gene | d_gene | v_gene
CASSERRTDTEAFF | TGCGCCAGCAGTGAGAGGAGGACAGACACTGAAGCTTTCTTT | 14 | . | TRBJ1-1 | . | TRBV10-1
CASSSGTVYGYTF | TGTGCCAGCAGCAGCGGGACAGTTTACGGCTACACCTTC | 13 | many | TRBJ1-2 | TRBD1 | TRBV7-9
CASRYIAGAEEQYF | TGTGCCAGCAGATATATAGCGGGAGCGGAGGAGCAGTACTTC | 14 | . | TRBJ2-5 | TRBD2 | TRBV2
CASSLPDRSAFF | TGTGCCAGCAGTCTTCCCGACAGGTCGGCTTTCTTT | 12 | . | TRBJ1-1 | . | TRBV6-6
CASSLNGLGRVTGHDEAFF | TGTGCCAGCAGCTTAAATGGGCTGGGGAGGGTGACGGGGCACGATGAAGCTTTCTTT | 19 | . | TRBJ1-1 | . | TRBV7-9
CASSTQGKTSGANVLTF | TGCGCCAGCAGCACCCAGGGCAAAACGTCTGGGGCCAACGTCCTGACTTTC | 17 | . | TRBJ2-6 | . | TRBV5-1
CASKVTTSGRGQETQYF | TGTGCCAGCAAGGTGACAACTAGCGGGAGGGGACAAGAGACCCAGTACTTC | 17 | . | TRBJ2-5 | TRBD2 | TRBV2
CASSLGGDTEAFF | TGTGCCAGCAGTTTAGGTGGGGACACTGAAGCTTTCTTT | 13 | . | TRBJ1-1 | . | TRBV28
CASSQSKGGELFF | TGTGCCAGCAGCCAGAGCAAGGGCGGGGAGCTGTTTTTT | 13 | few | TRBJ2-2 | . | TRBV14
CAWKDRAHGYTF | TGTGCCTGGAAGGACAGGGCACATGGCTACACCTTC | 12 | few | TRBJ1-2 | TRBD1 | TRBV30
CASSYGGTQPQHF | TGTGCCAGCAGTTACGGAGGGACTCAGCCCCAGCATTTT | 13 | once | TRBJ1-5 | . | TRBV6-5
CASSRTSGIIYEQYF | TGTGCCAGCAGTAGGACTAGCGGGATAATCTACGAGCAGTACTTC | 15 | . | TRBJ2-7 | TRBD2 | TRBV6-5
CASSLTSNIRLETQYF | TGTGCCAGCAGTTTAACTAGTAATATTCGTCTGGAGACCCAGTACTTC | 16 | . | TRBJ2-5 | . | TRBV27
CASSYSRQGGEQYF | TGTGCCAGCAGTTACTCGAGGCAGGGGGGCGAGCAGTACTTC | 14 | . | TRBJ2-7 | . | TRBV6-5
CASRGLTNDEQFF | TGCGCCAGCAGGGGTTTGACCAACGATGAGCAGTTCTTC | 13 | few | TRBJ2-1 | . | TRBV5-1
CASGSSPVREQYF | TGTGCTAGTGGATCATCCCCAGTTAGAGAGCAGTACTTC | 13 | . | TRBJ2-7 | . | TRBV12-5
CASSLQAAGREKLFF | TGTGCCAGCAGCTTGCAGGCGGCAGGTCGAGAAAAACTGTTTTTT | 15 | . | TRBJ1-4 | . | TRBV5-5
CASSLGQGWNTGELFF | TGTGCCAGCAGCTTAGGTCAGGGCTGGAACACCGGGGAGCTGTTTTTT | 16 | . | TRBJ2-2 | . | TRBV7-8
CASSSGQGNYEQYF | TGCGCCAGCAGCTCGGGACAGGGAAACTACGAGCAGTACTTC | 14 | . | TRBJ2-7 | TRBD1 | TRBV5-1
CASSLGFMGAGGSHEQYF | TGTGCCAGCAGCTTAGGGTTTATGGGAGCGGGGGGGAGCCACGAGCAGTACTTC | 18 | . | TRBJ2-7 | TRBD2 | TRBV7-2
CASNGKGNSPLHF | TGTGCCAGCAACGGAAAAGGCAATTCACCCCTCCACTTT | 13 | . | TRBJ1-6 | . | TRBV2
CASSPTTGNGAFF | TGTGCCAGCTCACCAACAACGGGTAATGGGGCTTTCTTT | 13 | . | TRBJ1-1 | . | TRBV18
CASSADPLLLAKNIQYF | TGTGCCAGCAGCGCCGATCCCCTACTTCTAGCCAAAAACATTCAGTACTTC | 17 | . | TRBJ2-4 | . | TRBV9
CASSIDETGGGNQPQHF | TGTGCCAGTAGTATAGATGAGACAGGGGGCGGGAATCAGCCCCAGCATTTT | 17 | few | TRBJ1-5 | TRBD1 | TRBV19
CASSLSAGTPQETQYF | TGTGCCAGCAGTTTATCGGCGGGGACTCCGCAAGAGACCCAGTACTTC | 16 | . | TRBJ2-5 | . | TRBV27
CASSEVQGSEAFF | TGTGCCAGCAGTGAGGTGCAGGGATCTGAAGCTTTCTTT | 13 | . | TRBJ1-1 | . | TRBV9
CASSVAMYTGELFF | TGTGCCAGTAGTGTTGCTATGTACACCGGGGAGCTGTTTTTT | 14 | . | TRBJ2-2 | . | TRBV19
CASSRTELSYEQYF | TGTGCCAGCAGTCGGACGGAGCTTTCCTACGAGCAGTACTTC | 14 | once | TRBJ2-7 | . | TRBV6-1
CASSVDWGPGYEQYF | TGTGCCAGCAGCGTAGATTGGGGGCCCGGCTACGAGCAGTACTTC | 15 | . | TRBJ2-7 | . | TRBV9
CASSSIGQGAGELFF | TGTGCCAGCAGCTCCATAGGACAGGGGGCCGGGGAGCTGTTTTTT | 15 | . | TRBJ2-2 | TRBD1 | TRBV6-5
CASRPGQGVGAEAFF | TGCGCCAGCAGACCCGGACAGGGGGTAGGGGCTGAAGCTTTCTTT | 15 | . | TRBJ1-1 | TRBD1 | TRBV5-1
CASSLKGDGQPQHF | TGTGCCAGCAGCTTGAAAGGGGACGGCCAGCCCCAGCATTTT | 14 | . | TRBJ1-5 | . | TRBV5-4
CASSKAAGSRETQYF | TGTGCCAGCAGCAAAGCTGCGGGGAGCCGGGAGACCCAGTACTTC | 15 | . | TRBJ2-5 | . | TRBV21-1
CASSESSGFDEQYF | TGCGCCAGCAGTGAGTCTTCGGGCTTCGACGAGCAGTACTTC | 14 | once | TRBJ2-7 | . | TRBV10-1
CASSLSHYTQYF | TGTGCCAGCAGTCTATCCCACTATACGCAGTATTTT | 12 | few | TRBJ2-3 | . | TRBV7-2
CASSSGLAVGLYF | TGTGCCAGCAGCTCGGGACTAGCGGTGGGGCTGTACTTC | 13 | . | TRBJ2-7 | TRBD2 | TRBV5-6
CASSKVAGVTEAFF | TGTGCCAGCAGCAAAGTGGCAGGGGTCACTGAAGCTTTCTTT | 14 | . | TRBJ1-1 | . | TRBV7-9